The clone carrying this TCR beta chain showed up just a few times. TCRbeta library preparation incorporated unique molecular identifiers. TCRdb called the PCR reads again in MiXCR, with one record for every CDR3 protein. This table holds some 340,000 distinct CDR3 sequences, about a tenth found once. V lost 2 bases to trimming and J lost 0 bases, with 14 bases between them. The CDR3 runs 17 residues. The V gene's germline CDR1 is MDHEN and CDR2 SYDVKM. This entry belongs to a study of T-cell reconstitution after alpha-beta-depleted transplantation in children. The starting material was PBMCs from the stem cell graft donor, obtained from the stem cell graft. The clonotype comes from a human donor who donated a stem cell graft to a child with acute lymphoblastic leukemia. This chain uses TRBV28 with TRBJ1-3; tentative D call: TRBD1 (5 bases). CDR3 protein: CASSLVPGRLSGNTIYF. The CDR3 DNA sequence: TGTGCCAGCAGTTTAGTTCCGGGACGACTCTCTGGAAACACCATATATTTT.